Given below is one T cell receptor beta chain in context. Authors' methods: Nucleated cell number was recorded as an estimate derived from reference gene primer amplification. The protocol was immunoSEQ multiplex PCR, while the TCRdb copy is restricted to in-frame clones and leaves out a portion. The V and J calls and clone size come from that table; D and trimming were worked out from the DNA. This sample has approximately 65,000 clones, with just over 85% found just once. This record belongs to a study of blood T cell repertoires in COVID-19. Study-level information: From the United States, Italy and Spain came samples of acute and convalescent COVID-19. PBMCs, B-cell-depleted T cells, or T cells provided the cDNA or gDNA that made up the material.

Trimming at V came to 9 bases and at J to 1 base, leaving 8 bases not matched to a gene. Germline-derived CDR1 and CDR2 are LNHDA and SQIVND (reference sequence). The CDR3 is 14 amino acids. V and J are TRBV19 and TRBJ2-7; 8 bases align to TRBD2. The sample consisted of peripheral blood. The TCR originated in a man between 40 and 49 years old with acute or convalescent COVID-19. CDR3: CASSVVAGSYEQYF. The CDR3 region has the DNA TGTGCCAGCTCCGTGGTAGCGGGATCCTACGAGCAGTACTTC. Combining the CDR3 with reference TRBV19 and TRBJ2-7 gives the whole variable domain DGGITQSPKYLFRKEGQNVTLSCEQNLNHDAMYWYRQDPGQGLRLIYYSQIVNDFQKGDIAEGYSVSREKKESFPLTVTSAQKNPTAFYLCASSVVAGSYEQYFGPGTRLTVT.